This is a list of T cell receptor beta chains from one sample in a study of blood T cell repertoires in COVID-19. Using immunoSEQ multiplex PCR, the repertoire was profiled, and TCRdb retains in-frame clones only, with some absent. The profile shows about 59,000 clones, 65% to 90% of them singletons. The source material was peripheral blood. The source is a woman of 80 years or more with active or convalescent COVID-19. CDR3s include the opening cysteine and the closing phenylalanine or tryptophan. The D gene is left open where the match is weak. Clone size is not always given. Where it is, it says once, few, many or a class for expanded clones.

TRBV15,NA,TRBJ1-5,NA,TGTGCCACCAGCAGAGACAGTCCAAATCAGCCCCAGCATTTT,CATSRDSPNQPQHF
TRBV10-2,TRBD2,TRBJ2-3,NA,TGCGCCAGCACCTCACCTAGCGGGGGTTATACGGATACGCAGTATTTT,CASTSPSGGYTDTQYF
TRBV28,TRBD1,TRBJ2-7,few,TGTGCCAGCAGTTTTCCGGGACAGCTTACCTACGAGCAGTACTTC,CASSFPGQLTYEQYF
TRBV3-1/TRBV3-2,NA,TRBJ1-1,NA,TGTGCCAGCAGCCAAGCGGGGGGCTGGGGGATGAACACTGAAGCTTTCTTT,CASSQAGGWGMNTEAFF
TRBV29-1,TRBD1,TRBJ2-1,few,TGCAGCGTTAACAGGGGGCCCGAGCAGTTCTTC,CSVNRGPEQFF
TRBV4-3,NA,TRBJ2-7,once,TGCGCCAGCAGCCAAGAGCACTACATTGACAGCTGGGGTTACGAGCAGTACTTC,CASSQEHYIDSWGYEQYF
TRBV6-1,NA,TRBJ1-2,NA,TGTGCCAGCAGTGTCCGGGGGGTTGACCTGGCCTATGGCTACACCTTC,CASSVRGVDLAYGYTF
TRBV29-1,NA,TRBJ2-2,NA,TGCAGCGTTGCGACAGGTCTCAGGGGCACCGGGGAGCTGTTTTTT,CSVATGLRGTGELFF
TRBV18,TRBD1,TRBJ1-6,NA,TGTGCCAGCTCGGGACAGGCGAGCTCCTATAATTCACCCCTCCACTTT,CASSGQASSYNSPLHF
TRBV3-1/TRBV3-2,NA,TRBJ2-1,NA,TGTGCCAGCAGCCCAACACGGGGGGCCGCCAATGAGCAGTTCTTC,CASSPTRGAANEQFF
TRBV25-1,NA,TRBJ1-1,NA,TGTGCCAGCAGTGAGAGATCAAAACCAGGGGCTTTCTTT,CASSERSKPGAFF
TRBV7-2,NA,TRBJ2-2,few,TGTGCCAGCAGCTTTCTCAGGGGAGACACCGGGGAGCTGTTTTTT,CASSFLRGDTGELFF
TRBV5-1,TRBD2,TRBJ2-1,NA,TGCGCCTGCTGCTTGAGTACTCTTGCGGGGGGGCAGGCTGAGCAGTTCTTC,CACCLSTLAGGQAEQFF
TRBV12-5,TRBD1,TRBJ1-6,NA,TGTGCTAGTGGTTTGACGGACAGGAATAATTCACCCCTCCACTTT,CASGLTDRNNSPLHF
TRBV3-1/TRBV3-2,NA,TRBJ2-2,few,TGTGCCAGCAGCCAAGATAGAGGGACCGGGGAGCTGTTTTTT,CASSQDRGTGELFF
TRBV29-1,NA,TRBJ1-1,once,TGCAGCGTTGAAGACTACAGGAACACTGAAGCTTTCTTT,CSVEDYRNTEAFF
TRBV2,NA,TRBJ2-3,few,TGTGCCAGCAGTGAGGGGCGGGGGCCCACAGATACGCAGTATTTT,CASSEGRGPTDTQYF
TRBV28,NA,TRBJ1-2,NA,TGTGCCGGCGGACAGAACCGTTTCGTAGGCTACACCTTC,CAGGQNRFVGYTF
TRBV5-1,TRBD1,TRBJ2-5,NA,TGCGCCAGCAGCTTCGGACAGGGTGGGTCGGAGACCCAGTACTTC,CASSFGQGGSETQYF